The 9 T cell receptor beta chains below come from one sample, sequenced in a study of blood T cell repertoires in COVID-19. TCRdb's copy holds only in-frame clones and misses some; the assay was immunoSEQ multiplex PCR. The sample includes about 160,000 clones, 70% to 85% of them seen just once. Sequencing input: peripheral blood. These receptors were taken from a woman of 80 years or more with acute or convalescent COVID-19.

This chain uses TRBV29-1 with TRBJ2-7; possibly TRBD2 for D (5 bases). Germline CDR1 is SQVTM and CDR2 is ANQGSEA. V lost 1 base, J lost 6 bases, and 7 bases lay in between. The CDR3 consists of 11 residues. DNA for the CDR3: TGCAGCGTTGAAGTCCGGGGCGAGCAGTACTTC. Encoded protein: CSVEVRGEQYF.

V usage is TRBV30 and J usage is TRBJ1-4; D is uncertain. The CDR3 is 11 residues long. The germline V gene has CDR1 GTSNPN and CDR2 SVGIG (reference sequence). Trimming removed 3 bases at V and 12 bases at J, with 11 bases between. CDR3 sequence reads: CAWSEKRELFF. DNA of the CDR3: TGTGCCTGGAGCGAAAAACGGGAACTGTTTTTT.

The chain carries TRBV25-1 and TRBJ1-2; D is undetermined. The CDR3 has 15 residues. The germline CDR1 and CDR2 sequences are MGHDK and SYGVNS. Trimming took off 1 base at V and 3 bases at J, with 12 bases between the two ends. The CDR3 nucleotides are TGTGCCAGCAGTGAATTTCTGGAGGGTGACTATGGCTACACCTTC. This codes for CASSEFLEGDYGYTF.

Only one count was recorded for this clone. The chain employs TRBV10-1 and TRBJ2-2; 9 bases line up with TRBD2. J gave up 1 base and V 9 bases, and 3 bases lay outside the gene matches. The CDR3 runs 14 residues. Germline V gives CDR1 WNHNN, CDR2 SYGVQD (reference sequence). The DNA of the CDR3 is TGCGCCAGTACTAGCGGGCTGAACACCGGGGAGCTGTTTTTT. It specifies CASTSGLNTGELFF.

The chain links TRBV7-8 to TRBJ1-1, with D tentatively TRBD1 (5 bases). The CDR3 runs 15 residues. The germline V gene has CDR1 SGHVS and CDR2 FQNEAQ. V lost 1 base, J lost 11 bases, and 20 bases lay in between. CDR3 sequence (DNA): TGTGCCAGCAGCTTAGAGGTCAGGGTTAACCGGTGGGCTTTCTTT. Translation gives CASSLEVRVNRWAFF. Variable domain in full (rest from reference TRBV7-8 and TRBJ1-1): GAGVSQSPRYKVAKRGQDVALRCDPISGHVSLFWYQQALGQGPEFLTYFQNEAQLDKSGLPSDRFFAERPEGSVSTLKIQRTQQEDSAVYLCASSLEVRVNRWAFFGQGTRLTVV.

The chain has TRBV5-4 and TRBJ2-1; 8 bases align to TRBD1. CDR1 and CDR2 (germline): SGHNT, YYREEE (reference sequence). This CDR3 has 15 amino acids. Losses at the gene ends were 2 bases for V and 6 bases for J; bases not matched to a gene: 7. CDR3 DNA: TGTGCCAGCAGCTTCCGGGACAGGTATTCCAATGAGCAGTTCTTC. This gives the protein CASSFRDRYSNEQFF.

V is TRBV3-1 (or the pseudogene TRBV3-2) and J is TRBJ1-2; the D is unclear. Germline CDR1 LGHDT, CDR2 YNNKEL (reference sequence). The CDR3 contains 12 residues. The V gene lost 7 bases and the J gene lost 7 bases, with 13 bases spanning the gap. The CDR3 bases are TGTGCCAGCAATTGGCGGGGAGGTGGCTACACCTTC. Protein: CASNWRGGGYTF.

The chain joins TRBV3-1 (or the pseudogene TRBV3-2) to TRBJ2-3; 11 bases align to TRBD1. With 0 bases clipped from V and 5 bases from J, the junction kept 10 bases outside the gene matches. The CDR3 sequence is 18 residues long. Germline-derived CDR1 and CDR2 are LGHDT and YNNKEL (reference sequence). The CDR3: CASSQEGLGGTGGDTQYF. CDR3 DNA: TGTGCCAGCAGCCAAGAAGGGCTAGGAGGGACAGGGGGAGATACGCAGTATTTT.

The V and J genes are TRBV24-1 and TRBJ2-7; 8 nucleotides align to TRBD2. Looked up from germline, CDR1 is KGHDR and CDR2 is SFDVKD. V lost 5 bases to trimming and J lost 3 bases; unmatched junction nucleotides: 5. This CDR3 region has 14 residues. The CDR3 coding sequence is TGTGCCACCAGTGTTATAGCGGGGATCTACGAGCAGTACTTC. The encoded protein is CATSVIAGIYEQYF.